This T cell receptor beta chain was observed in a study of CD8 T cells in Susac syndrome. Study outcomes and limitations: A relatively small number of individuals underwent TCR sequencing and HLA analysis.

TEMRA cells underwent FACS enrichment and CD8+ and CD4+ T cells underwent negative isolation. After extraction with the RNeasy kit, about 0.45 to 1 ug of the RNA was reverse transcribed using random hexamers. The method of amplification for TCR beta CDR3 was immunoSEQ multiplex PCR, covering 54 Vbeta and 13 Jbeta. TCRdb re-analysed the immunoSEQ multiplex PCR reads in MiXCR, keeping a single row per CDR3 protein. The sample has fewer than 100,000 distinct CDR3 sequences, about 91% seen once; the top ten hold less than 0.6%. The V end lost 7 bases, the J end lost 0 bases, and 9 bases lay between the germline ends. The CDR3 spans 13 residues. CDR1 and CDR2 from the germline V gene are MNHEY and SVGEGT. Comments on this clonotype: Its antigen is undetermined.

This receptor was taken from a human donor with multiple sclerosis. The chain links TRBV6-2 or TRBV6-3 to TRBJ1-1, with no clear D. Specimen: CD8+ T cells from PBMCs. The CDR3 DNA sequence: TGTGCCAGCACCGCGGGTTTGAACACTGAAGCTTTCTTT. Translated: CASTAGLNTEAFF.